This TCR beta chain was observed in a study of regulatory T cells in long-lasting Graves disease (dated by TCRdb to the early 2020s). Regarding the research as a whole: Persistent Graves' disease was defined as antithyroid drug treatment for over 5 years with persistently positive TSH receptor autoantibodies. Persistent Graves' disease patients were compared with newly diagnosed Graves' disease patients by peripheral blood TCR sequencing and RNA sequencing. In the clinical cohort, patients with persistent Graves' disease had used antithyroid drugs for an average of around 10 years. The study was conducted in China and was registered as a clinical trial. TCR sequencing covered some 13 persistent and 20 newly diagnosed Graves' disease patients, 33 samples in total. The full study reports these points: The authors noted that the small sample size was a limitation that may lower accuracy. Sequencing and analysis were restricted to the TCR beta chain. More public clonotypes were shared among persistent patients (over 2,500) than among newly diagnosed patients (over 900). The study examined only peripheral blood because the primary lesion, thyroid tissue, could not be accessed. Compared with newly diagnosed patients, persistent Graves' disease patients had lower TCR Shannon entropy and fewer highly expanded clones, which suggests clonal expansion. Persistent disease showed preferential use of TRBV28, TRBJ1-2 and TRBJ2-5, whereas newly diagnosed disease favored TRBV20-1 and TRBJ2-1.

Library preparation employed multiplex PCR. The sample was run on an Illumina HiSeq 4000. CDR3 regions were amplified by Arm-PCR with iRepertoire HTBI primers to construct TCR beta libraries. PCR products were gel purified before sequencing. In the original analysis: A total of 62 TRBV and 14 TRBJ segments were identified across samples and were used for gene usage analysis of CDR3 amino acid clonotypes. COPE and FqMerger were used to merge the filtered high-quality paired reads into contigs. BLAST was used to align contigs to the IMGT TRBV, TRBD and TRBJ reference genes, and CDR3 was defined following IMGT. Any clonotype with a frequency above 0.1% was counted as a highly expanded clone. Repertoire diversity was measured by Shannon entropy, and V-J evenness by the Gini coefficient. A clonotype found in more than one individual was treated as public. The public sequencing data were trimmed at Q25 with fastp and processed into clonotypes with MiXCR by TCRdb, which kept only in-frame beta chains. Rows with a matching CDR3 protein are joined into one entry that keeps the most common DNA and genes. The V and J calls shown here were made by TCRdb, not taken from the authors' results. Here the sample has 400,000 to 450,000 distinct CDR3 sequences; 23% occur a single time. Approximately 28% of the sample is held by the ten biggest clonotypes.

This specimen's time point label, interpreted: persistent/refractory GD, antithyroid drugs over 5 years with positive TRAb. For both TCR sequencing and RNA sequencing, RNA was extracted from PBMCs using TRIzol. The diagnosis of Graves' disease followed American Thyroid Association guidelines. Recruitment of patients was carried out at an endocrinology department in Xi'an, China. Each patient gave roughly 8.4 milliliters of peripheral blood, collected in an EDTA anticoagulant tube. PBMCs were isolated by Ficoll Paque Plus density gradient separation without further T cell sorting. An Agilent 2100 Bioanalyzer and agarose gel were used to assess RNA quality, and a NanoDrop 2000 was used to measure RNA concentration. This clonotype was observed a handful of times. The antigen it recognizes is unknown. Nothing much larger sits one base from this clone, and base qualities are not available. CDR1 and CDR2, per the germline V gene (reference sequence), are SGHNT and YYREEE. The CDR3 holds 13 amino acids from the cysteine to the phenylalanine. Of the read, only the CDR3 DNA is kept; its 39 bases are in frame from base 1. The trim is 0 bases for V and 5 bases for J, with a gap of 8 bases between the germline ends.

Sequencing was performed on peripheral blood mononuclear cells (PBMCs), taken when the disease was refractory, from a patient treated with antithyroid drugs. This sequence was found in a female donor with Graves disease. The sequence joins TRBV5-4 to TRBJ2-5; no D gene is confidently identified. The CDR3 in this case is CASSLALVETQYF. The nucleotides read TGTGCCAGCAGCTTGGCTCTGGTGGAGACCCAGTACTTC.